Below are 30 T cell receptor beta chains sequenced from a single sample in a study of cytomegalovirus exposure and HLA in healthy donors. In the PCR, 60 Vbeta and 13 Jbeta primers were used. The method was immunoSEQ multiplex PCR; TCRdb's version includes in-frame clones alone and lacks a portion of them. The sample lists about 110,000 clones, roughly three quarters occurring once. What was sequenced was PBMCs. Source of these receptors: a man aged 18 to 30 in good health and CMV-seronegative.

V is TRBV7-6 and J is TRBJ2-7, with D uncertain. This CDR3 region has 14 residues. Trimming left V 5 bases short and J 3 bases short, with 14 bases between. Germline V gene data show CDR1 as SGHVS and CDR2 as FNYEAQ. The CDR3 is CASSPLGQVYEQYF. As DNA, the CDR3 is TGTGCCAGCAGCCCTCTTGGGCAGGTCTACGAGCAGTACTTC.

This chain uses TRBV10-3 with TRBJ2-1; 7 bases line up with TRBD2. The V gene's germline CDR1 is ENHRY and CDR2 SYGVKD. The CDR3 has 12 amino acids. CDR3 nucleotides: TGTGCAAGCGGGACTAACTACAATGAGCAGTTCTTC. The encoded protein is CASGTNYNEQFF.

This chain uses TRBV27 with TRBJ2-1; TRBD2 matches 12 bases. V shed 5 bases and J 6 bases; nucleotides not matched to a gene: 5. Germline V lookup: CDR1 MNHEY, CDR2 SMNVEV (reference sequence). The CDR3 covers 15 residues. The DNA for the CDR3 is TGTGCCAGCAGTCGGACTAGCGGGGACCTCAATGAGCAGTTCTTC. It yields the protein CASSRTSGDLNEQFF.

J is TRBJ2-7 and V is TRBV4-3, with TRBD2 matching 9 bases. CDR3 length equals 18 residues. The V and J ends lost 0 bases and 0 bases, in that order; junction bases with no gene match: 9. CDR1 is LGHNA, CDR2 YSLEER, per germline. Here the CDR3 DNA reads TGCGCCAGCAGCCAAGATCCCGTTGGGCGGGGGGGCTCCTACGAGCAGTACTTC. Protein product: CASSQDPVGRGGSYEQYF.

The chain combines TRBV18 with TRBJ1-3; D possibly corresponds to TRBD1 (5 bases). Trimming shortened V by 3 bases and J by 0 bases, and 18 bases separated the two germline ends. Germline assignment: CDR1 KGHSH and CDR2 LQKENI. The CDR3 loop spans 18 amino acids. CDR3 sequence reads: CASSPLGVPGTSGNTIYF. CDR3 sequence (DNA): TGTGCCAGCTCACCTCTAGGGGTTCCGGGCACCTCTGGAAACACCATATATTTT.

The J gene is TRBJ1-1, the V gene TRBV9; no reliable D call. Germline V gene sequence: CDR1 SGDLS, CDR2 YYNGEE. The CDR3 extends over 13 amino acids. The V end lost 4 bases, the J end lost 3 bases, and 10 bases lay between the germline ends. The CDR3: CASSLRRDTEAFF. CDR3 DNA sequence: TGTGCCAGCAGCCTCCGGCGGGACACTGAAGCTTTCTTT.

The chain employs TRBV4-3 and TRBJ2-1, with 9 positions matching TRBD2. V dropped 0 bases and J dropped 9; count of bases not matched to a gene: 9. The CDR3 length is 16 residues. Germline V gene data show CDR1 as LGHNA and CDR2 as YSLEER. DNA of the CDR3: TGCGCCAGCAGCCAAGATGCGCGGGGGGGGCCCGCTGAGCAGTTCTTC. This gives the protein CASSQDARGGPAEQFF.

The genes are TRBV5-1 and TRBJ2-1; 9 bases map to TRBD2. V trimming: 5 bases; J trimming: 3 bases; junction bases outside the gene matches: 15. The V gene's germline CDR1 is SGHRS and CDR2 YFSETQ. The CDR3 extends over 18 amino acids. Written as DNA, the CDR3 is TGCGCCAGCAGACCCACCGGGACTAGCTGGAGTGGCTACAATGAGCAGTTCTTC. This codes for CASRPTGTSWSGYNEQFF.

This clone was detected once. This chain connects TRBV6-1 to TRBJ2-5, with TRBD2 identical over 14 bases. With V trimmed by 6 bases and J by 4 bases, 4 bases remained unmatched. The CDR3 is made up of 15 amino acids. Germline values: CDR1 MNHNS, CDR2 SASEGT. The CDR3 sequence is CASRGGLAGVETQYF. The CDR3, as DNA: TGTGCCAGCAGGGGGGGACTAGCGGGGGTAGAGACCCAGTACTTC.

This clone came up once. The rearrangement links TRBV29-1 to TRBJ2-3, with D hard to call. In germline, CDR1 is SQVTM, CDR2 ANQGSEA. V shed 5 bases and J shed 0 bases, with 9 bases lying between them. The CDR3 consists of 13 residues. The chain's CDR3 is CSVRRDSTDTQYF. The CDR3 nucleotides read TGCAGCGTTAGAAGAGATAGCACAGATACGCAGTATTTT.

The chain is built from TRBV5-1 and TRBJ2-7, with D perhaps TRBD2 (5 bases). The CDR3 has 16 amino acids. The germline gives CDR1 SGHRS, CDR2 YFSETQ. The V end was cut by 2 bases, the J end by 3 bases, with 18 bases between. The CDR3 loop is CASSFPSEGMIYEQYF. The DNA of the CDR3 is TGCGCCAGCAGCTTCCCCAGTGAGGGTATGATCTACGAGCAGTACTTC. The full variable domain, completed using reference TRBV5-1 and TRBJ2-7, is KAGVTQTPRYLIKTRGQQVTLSCSPISGHRSVSWYQQTPGQGLQFLFEYFSETQRNKGNFPGRFSGRQFSNSRSEMNVSTLELGDSALYLCASSFPSEGMIYEQYFGPGTRLTVT.

This clone appeared once. V and J are TRBV18 and TRBJ2-1; TRBD1 is a possible D gene (6 bases). This CDR3 has 16 residues. V lost 3 bases and J 0 bases, leaving 12 bases between the germline ends. Germline V gene sequence: CDR1 KGHSH, CDR2 LQKENI. In DNA form, the CDR3 reads TGTGCCAGCTCACCCAACAGGGCAAGCTCCTACAATGAGCAGTTCTTC. Protein sequence: CASSPNRASSYNEQFF.

The chain links TRBV5-1 to TRBJ2-3, with a tentative D call TRBD2 (6 bases). CDR1 and CDR2 (germline): SGHRS, YFSETQ. Trimming took 4 bases from V and 4 from J, leaving 13 bases between them. The CDR3 covers 14 residues. CDR3 sequence (DNA): TGCGCCAGCAGCCTGGGAGGCTTCCCAGATACGCAGTATTTT. This encodes CASSLGGFPDTQYF.

J is TRBJ2-1 and V is TRBV5-6; a weak D match, TRBD1 (6 bases). Trimming left V 6 bases short and J 4 bases short, with 14 bases between. The CDR3 consists of 14 residues. Looked up from germline, CDR1 is SGHDT and CDR2 is YYEEEE. The CDR3 nucleotides read TGTGCCAGCATCGACAGGAGCCCTTACAATGAGCAGTTCTTC. As protein: CASIDRSPYNEQFF.

This CDR3 reads CASSSFLRSGGTDTQYF. The CDR3 nucleotides read TGCGCCAGCAGCTCATTCCTAAGGAGCGGGGGGACAGATACGCAGTATTTT. This chain connects TRBV5-1 to TRBJ2-3, with 9 nucleotides matching TRBD2. With 3 bases clipped from V and 3 bases from J, the junction kept 11 bases outside the gene matches. The CDR3 contains 17 residues. Looked up from germline, CDR1 is SGHRS and CDR2 is YFSETQ.

The chain uses TRBV6-6 and TRBJ1-5, with D tentatively TRBD1 (6 bases). The CDR3 length is 15 residues. Deletions cut 6 bases from V and 0 bases from J, with 12 bases between. Germline V gene lookup returns CDR1 MNHNY and CDR2 SVGAGI (reference sequence). The CDR3 DNA sequence: TGTGCCAGCAGACCACAGGGCTATAGCAATCAGCCCCAGCATTTT. Protein product: CASRPQGYSNQPQHF.

With regard to this clone: One junction end disagrees with the germline gene, perhaps due to a read error. The chain carries TRBV7-9 and TRBJ2-7, with a possible D match to TRBD1 (6 bases). This CDR3 is 12 amino acids long. The germline gives CDR1 SEHNR, CDR2 FQNEAQ (reference sequence). CDR3 DNA: TGTTCCAGCAGCCAGGACAGCTACGAGCAGTACTTC. Translation gives CSSSQDSYEQYF.

This clone was counted between two and nine times. The CDR3 region has the DNA TGTGCCAGTAGTATAATACAGGGGGGACGGTTTGACTATGGCTACACCTTC. Amino acids: CASSIIQGGRFDYGYTF. The chain couples TRBV19 to TRBJ1-2; 8 positions match TRBD1. The length of the CDR3 is 17 residues. Germline CDR1 LNHDA, CDR2 SQIVND (reference sequence). Losses at the gene ends were 2 bases for V and 3 bases for J; bases not matched to a gene: 11.

The CDR3 protein is CASSTTARGMNEQFF. CDR3 coding DNA: TGTGCCAGCAGCACGACTGCGCGGGGGATGAATGAGCAGTTCTTC. V gene TRBV7-9 combines with J gene TRBJ2-1, with 7 bases lining up with TRBD2. This CDR3 has 15 residues. V dropped 5 bases and J dropped 7; count of bases not matched to a gene: 11. Germline assignment: CDR1 SEHNR and CDR2 FQNEAQ (reference sequence).

This chain joins TRBV19 and TRBJ2-1, with TRBD2 matching 7 bases. CDR3 length: 15 residues. CDR1 is LNHDA and CDR2 is SQIVND in the germline V gene (reference sequence). V gave up 11 bases and J gave up 0 bases; unmatched junction bases: 10. The CDR3 sequence is CASCGGLSSYNEQFF. DNA of the CDR3: TGTGCCTCCTGCGGGGGACTCAGCTCCTACAATGAGCAGTTCTTC.

This chain connects TRBV28 to TRBJ2-7; D perhaps matches TRBD1 (6 bases). Germline V gives CDR1 MDHEN, CDR2 SYDVKM. V lost 6 bases and J lost 4, with 13 bases in between. The CDR3 is 13 residues long. For the CDR3, the DNA is TGTGCCAGCAGGCGGCAGGGGCTGTACGAGCAGTACTTC. This encodes CASRRQGLYEQYF.

The chain is built from TRBV4-1 and TRBJ2-6, with D perhaps TRBD1 (7 bases). Trimming took 4 bases from V and 2 from J, leaving 18 bases between them. The CDR3 has 18 amino acids. The germline V gene has CDR1 MGHRA and CDR2 YSYEKL. The chain's CDR3 is CASSPLDRRGAGANVLTF. In nucleotides, the CDR3 is TGCGCCAGCAGCCCCCTGGACAGGCGGGGCGCTGGGGCCAACGTCCTGACTTTC.

CDR3 coding DNA: TGTGCCAGCAGTACTAGCGGGGGGGCCCTCGAGCAGTACTTC. Translating gives CASSTSGGALEQYF. V gene TRBV6-5 combines with J gene TRBJ2-7, with 13 bases fitting TRBD2. The CDR3 extends over 14 amino acids. Trimming took 5 bases from V and 6 from J; bases not matched to a gene: 4. The germline V gene encodes CDR1 MNHEY and CDR2 SVGAGI.

This clone was counted only a few times. The rearrangement uses TRBV10-3 and TRBJ1-1; the D gene is possibly TRBD1 (5 bases). V lost 6 bases and J lost 3, with 20 bases in between. Germline assignment: CDR1 ENHRY and CDR2 SYGVKD. The CDR3 has 16 amino acids. The CDR3: CAISPYVGGVDTEAFF. Written as DNA, the CDR3 is TGTGCCATCAGCCCTTATGTCGGGGGGGTTGACACTGAAGCTTTCTTT.

The chain links TRBV5-1 to TRBJ1-2; the D is unclear. CDR1 is SGHRS, CDR2 YFSETQ, per germline. The V end lost 5 bases, the J end lost 4 bases, and 15 bases lay between the germline ends. The CDR3 has 14 residues. The CDR3 protein is CASREGGVGYGYTF. Here the CDR3 DNA reads TGCGCCAGCAGAGAGGGTGGGGTTGGCTATGGCTACACCTTC.

This clone came up once. V gene TRBV28 combines with J gene TRBJ2-7, with 10 nucleotides matching TRBD1. With V trimmed by 1 base and J by 3 bases, 3 bases remained unmatched. Looked up from germline, CDR1 is MDHEN and CDR2 is SYDVKM. The CDR3 length is 15 residues. The CDR3 nucleotides are TGTGCCAGCAGTTTATCCGGACAGGGGGTCTACGAGCAGTACTTC. It is translated as CASSLSGQGVYEQYF.

V usage is TRBV28 and J usage is TRBJ2-7, with a weak D call TRBD1 (5 bases). This CDR3 is 12 amino acids long. V shed 4 bases and J shed 13 bases, with 17 bases lying between them. Germline V gives CDR1 MDHEN, CDR2 SYDVKM. The CDR3: CASSSPNRSLYF. The CDR3 DNA follows: TGTGCCAGCAGTTCCCCCAACAGGTCCCTCTACTTC. Looking up the rest from reference TRBV28 and TRBJ2-7 gives the full variable domain: DVKVTQSSRYLVKRTGEKVFLECVQDMDHENMFWYRQDPGLGLRLIYFSYDVKMKEKGDIPEGYSVSREKKERFSLILESASTNQTSMYLCASSSPNRSLYFGPGTRLTVT.

This chain uses TRBV5-1 with TRBJ2-1; possible D gene TRBD2, 5 bases. The V end was cut by 0 bases, the J end by 3 bases, with 13 bases between. CDR1 is SGHRS, CDR2 YFSETQ, per germline. The CDR3 runs 16 residues. CDR3 DNA: TGCGCCAGCAGCTTGGAAGGCGGGCGTATCTACAATGAGCAGTTCTTC. This encodes CASSLEGGRIYNEQFF.

This chain uses TRBV7-9 with TRBJ1-2, with TRBD1 matching 8 bases. The V gene end was trimmed by 5 bases and the J gene end by 5 bases; junction bases not matched to a gene: 10. CDR3 length: 15 residues. CDR1 SEHNR and CDR2 FQNEAQ come from the germline V gene (reference sequence). The CDR3 DNA follows: TGTGCCAGCAGCCCCGTGGCAGGGGGCCCATATGGCTACACCTTC. This encodes CASSPVAGGPYGYTF. The entire variable domain, with the rest obtained from reference TRBV7-9 and TRBJ1-2, is as follows: DTGVSQNPRHKITKRGQNVTFRCDPISEHNRLYWYRQTLGQGPEFLTYFQNEAQLEKSRLLSDRFSAERPKGSFSTLEIQRTEQGDSAMYLCASSPVAGGPYGYTFGSGTRLTVV.

The J gene is TRBJ1-6, the V gene TRBV15; TRBD1 agrees at 9 bases. From germline, CDR1 is LNHNV and CDR2 YYDKDF (reference sequence). The CDR3 covers 15 residues. The ends lost 1 base at V and 6 bases at J; junction bases unmatched: 1. The CDR3 DNA reads TGTGCCACCAGCAGAGGGGACAGGGTTAATTCACCCCTCCACTTT. It encodes CATSRGDRVNSPLHF.